The 15 T cell receptor beta chains below come from one sample, sequenced in a study of T cell repertoires in cytomegalovirus infection. Antigens for these TCRs are unknown. MiXCR, applied by TCRdb to the reads, yields one record per CDR3 protein. The top ten hold approximately 74% of the sample, which has under 130,000 distinct CDR3 sequences, about 40% seen once. The sample was CD8+ T cells from cultured PBMCs, taken from culture after CMV antigen stimulation. Every receptor here comes from a human donor in good health (CMV status not recorded). Some clones in this sample may be carry-over from other donors' samples.

Many counts were recorded for this clonotype. The V gene is TRBV7-9, the J gene TRBJ2-5; the D gene could be TRBD1 or TRBD2 (6 bases each). V lost 6 bases, J lost 5 bases, and 19 bases lay in between. The germline V gene encodes CDR1 SEHNR and CDR2 FQNEAQ (reference sequence). The CDR3 spans 15 residues. CDR3 region: CASRPINGGGETQYF. CDR3 bases: TGTGCCAGCAGGCCGATCAACGGGGGCGGGGAGACCCAGTACTTC.

This clonotype was recorded once. J is TRBJ1-5 and V is TRBV19; D unresolved. Looked up from germline, CDR1 is LNHDA and CDR2 is SQIVND (reference sequence). The CDR3 is 15 amino acids. V was shortened by 3 bases and J by 0 bases, with 9 bases between the two germline ends. DNA for the CDR3: TGTGCCAGTAGTATCGTCTGGAGTAGCAATCAGCCCCAGCATTTT. Protein sequence: CASSIVWSSNQPQHF.

With regard to this clonotype: No DNA is shown, since the ends of the CDR3 on it are uncertain; the CDR3 is the one TCRdb lists. The V call is TRBV12-3 or TRBV12-4, the J call TRBJ2-7; the table's D call, TRBD1, was not checked against the DNA. The CDR3 sequence runs 13 residues, both termini included. The CDR3 here is CASSSSGGDEQYF.

The rearrangement joins TRBV20-1 to TRBJ1-1, with D unclear. Germline V CDR1 and CDR2: DFQATT, SNEGSKA (reference sequence). The CDR3 has 12 amino acids. V was trimmed by 7 bases and J by 4 bases, leaving 13 bases between them. The CDR3 protein is CSGSGMGTEAFF. The CDR3 DNA is TGCAGTGGATCGGGGATGGGCACTGAAGCTTTCTTT.

This clonotype was found once. The chain couples TRBV27 to TRBJ1-1; D gene ambiguous. CDR1 is MNHEY, CDR2 SMNVEV, per germline (reference sequence). The V end lost 7 bases, the J end lost 1 base, and 13 bases lay between the germline ends. The CDR3 covers 14 residues. As DNA, the CDR3 is TGTGCCAGCACGACACCCACCGGGAACACTGAAGCTTTCTTT. Amino acid sequence: CASTTPTGNTEAFF.

This clonotype has a handful of counts. The chain uses TRBV12-3 or TRBV12-4 and TRBJ1-4, with unresolved D. There are 12 residues in the CDR3. V lost 8 bases and J lost 8, with 12 bases in between. The CDR3 DNA reads TGTGCCAGCGGTCCGGACGGGGAAAAACTGTTTTTT. It codes for CASGPDGEKLFF.

This clonotype was counted ten times or more. This chain uses TRBV12-3 or TRBV12-4 with TRBJ2-3, with no clear D. V shed 6 bases and J shed 4 bases, with 14 bases lying between them. The CDR3 runs to 14 residues. CDR3: CASSLTGLADTQYF. The CDR3 coding sequence is TGTGCCAGCAGCCTGACGGGTTTGGCAGATACGCAGTATTTT.

The chain combines TRBV7-6 with TRBJ2-7; D is possibly TRBD1 (6 bases). Germline CDR1 is SGHVS and CDR2 is FNYEAQ. This CDR3 contains 14 residues. Deletions cut 3 bases from V and 0 bases from J, with 9 bases between. The CDR3 bases are TGTGCCAGCAGCTTTGACAGGAGCTCCTACGAGCAGTACTTC. Protein product: CASSFDRSSYEQYF.

Here the CDR3 DNA reads TGTGCCAGCAGCTTAGTTGCGGGGGGGCGGGGAGATACGCAGTATTTT. Protein sequence: CASSLVAGGRGDTQYF. V usage is TRBV7-6 and J usage is TRBJ2-3, with TRBD2 matching over 9 bases. The CDR3 is 16 amino acids. V shed 1 base, J shed 5 bases, and the junction held 7 bases outside the gene matches. CDR1 is SGHVS, CDR2 FNYEAQ, per germline.

The chain is built from TRBV6-2 or TRBV6-3 and TRBJ2-1, with TRBD2 identical over 7 bases. Germline V gene data show CDR1 as MNHEY and CDR2 as SVGEGT. The CDR3 length is 16 residues. The trim removed 3 bases at V and 4 bases at J, leaving 9 bases unmatched. CDR3 loop: CASSYFAGTNYNEQFF. The DNA of the CDR3 is TGTGCCAGCAGTTATTTTGCGGGGACTAATTACAATGAGCAGTTCTTC.

The chain employs TRBV20-1 and TRBJ2-1; D might be TRBD2 (5 bases). V dropped 1 base and J dropped 7 bases, with 11 bases sitting between them. The CDR3 totals 13 residues. The germline V gene has CDR1 DFQATT and CDR2 SNEGSKA (reference sequence). CDR3 in DNA: TGCAGTGCTAGAGGGCTAGCCGATAATGAGCAGTTCTTC. Its protein is CSARGLADNEQFF.

The chain is built from TRBV4-1 and TRBJ1-2; 7 bases are a match to TRBD1. This CDR3 region has 14 residues. Germline CDR1 and CDR2: MGHRA and YSYEKL. V dropped 0 bases and J dropped 4; count of bases not matched to a gene: 2. The CDR3 sequence: CASSQDGTAYGYTF. CDR3 bases: TGCGCCAGCAGCCAAGACGGGACAGCCTATGGCTACACCTTC.

This clonotype was picked up a small number of times. The chain couples TRBV7-6 to TRBJ1-5; no firm D call. The CDR3 covers 14 residues. CDR1 is SGHVS and CDR2 is FNYEAQ in the germline V gene. Trimming removed 0 bases at V and 7 bases at J, with 10 bases between. The DNA for the CDR3 is TGTGCCAGCAGCTTAGCGCGAGATCGCCAGCCCCAGCATTTT. Protein product: CASSLARDRQPQHF.

This clonotype was counted ten times or more. The gene calls are TRBV7-6 and TRBJ2-7; 8 nucleotides agree with TRBD1. The CDR3 runs 13 residues. The junction had 7 bases not matched to a gene; V was cut back by 6 bases and J by 6 bases. The germline V gene encodes CDR1 SGHVS and CDR2 FNYEAQ. CDR3 loop: CASSWDRMGEQYF. In DNA, the CDR3 is TGTGCCAGCAGTTGGGACAGGATGGGCGAGCAGTACTTC.

The V call is TRBV19, the J call TRBJ2-1; 8 bases match TRBD2. J was trimmed by 3 bases and V by 7 bases; bases with no gene match: 5. CDR3 size: 14 residues. In germline, CDR1 is LNHDA, CDR2 SQIVND (reference sequence). CDR3 residues: CASTRGGGYNEQFF. CDR3 sequence (DNA): TGTGCCAGTACCCGGGGGGGGGGCTACAATGAGCAGTTCTTC.